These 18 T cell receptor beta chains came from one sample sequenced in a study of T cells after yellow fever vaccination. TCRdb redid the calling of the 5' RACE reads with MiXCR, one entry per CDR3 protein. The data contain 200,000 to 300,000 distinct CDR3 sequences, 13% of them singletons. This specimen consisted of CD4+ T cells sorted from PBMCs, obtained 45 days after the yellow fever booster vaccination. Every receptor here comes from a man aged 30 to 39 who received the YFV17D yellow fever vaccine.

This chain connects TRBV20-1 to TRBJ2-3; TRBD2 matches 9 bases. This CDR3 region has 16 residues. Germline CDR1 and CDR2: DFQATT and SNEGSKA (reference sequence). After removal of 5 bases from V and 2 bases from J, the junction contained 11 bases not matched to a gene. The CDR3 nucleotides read TGCAGTGCTCGGAAGGGACTAGCCAGACCCACAGATACGCAGTATTTT. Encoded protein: CSARKGLARPTDTQYF.

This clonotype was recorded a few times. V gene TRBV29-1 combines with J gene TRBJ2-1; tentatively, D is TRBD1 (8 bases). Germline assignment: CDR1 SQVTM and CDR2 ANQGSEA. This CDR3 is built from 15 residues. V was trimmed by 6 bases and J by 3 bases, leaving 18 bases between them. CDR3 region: CSVLGGDRLYNEQFF. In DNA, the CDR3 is TGCAGCGTCCTTGGGGGGGACAGGCTCTACAATGAGCAGTTCTTC.

CDR3 in DNA: TGTGCCAGCAGCGTTCACCCACAGAGCACAGATACGCAGTATTTT. Amino acids: CASSVHPQSTDTQYF. The chain carries TRBV9 and TRBJ2-3; D is unclear. CDR3 length: 15 residues. CDR1 and CDR2 from the germline V gene are SGDLS and YYNGEE. Trimming pared 2 bases from V and 0 bases from J, leaving 10 bases between.

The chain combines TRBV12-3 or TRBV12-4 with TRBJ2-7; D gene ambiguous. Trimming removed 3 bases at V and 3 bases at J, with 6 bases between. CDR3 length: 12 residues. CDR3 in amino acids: CASSFELYEQYF. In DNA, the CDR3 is TGTGCCAGCAGTTTTGAGCTCTACGAGCAGTACTTC.

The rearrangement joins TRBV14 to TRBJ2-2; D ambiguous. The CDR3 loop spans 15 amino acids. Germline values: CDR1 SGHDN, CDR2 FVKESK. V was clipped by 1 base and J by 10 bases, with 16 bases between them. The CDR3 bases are TGTGCCAGCAGCCAAGGCCTCGGGCTTTTTGAGGAGCTGTTTTTT. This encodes CASSQGLGLFEELFF.

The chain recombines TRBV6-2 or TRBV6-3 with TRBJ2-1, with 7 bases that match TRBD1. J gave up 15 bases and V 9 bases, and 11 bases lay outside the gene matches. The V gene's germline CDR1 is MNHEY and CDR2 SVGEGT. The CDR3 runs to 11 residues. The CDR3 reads CASTGASGLFF. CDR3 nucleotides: TGTGCCAGTACAGGGGCGAGTGGGTTGTTCTTC.

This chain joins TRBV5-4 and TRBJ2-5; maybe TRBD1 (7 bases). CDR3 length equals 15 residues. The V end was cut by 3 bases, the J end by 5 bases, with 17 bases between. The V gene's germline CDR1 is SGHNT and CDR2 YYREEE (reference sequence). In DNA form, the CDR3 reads TGTGCCAGCAGCTCCCGACAGGGACTCCTGGAGACCCAGTACTTC. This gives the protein CASSSRQGLLETQYF.

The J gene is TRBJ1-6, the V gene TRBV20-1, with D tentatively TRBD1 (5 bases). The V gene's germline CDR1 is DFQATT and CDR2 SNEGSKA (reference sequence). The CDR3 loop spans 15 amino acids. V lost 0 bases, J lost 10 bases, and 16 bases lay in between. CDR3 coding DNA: TGCAGTGCTAGAGAGGCTGGGCAGGGAAACTCACCCCTCCACTTT. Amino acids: CSAREAGQGNSPLHF.

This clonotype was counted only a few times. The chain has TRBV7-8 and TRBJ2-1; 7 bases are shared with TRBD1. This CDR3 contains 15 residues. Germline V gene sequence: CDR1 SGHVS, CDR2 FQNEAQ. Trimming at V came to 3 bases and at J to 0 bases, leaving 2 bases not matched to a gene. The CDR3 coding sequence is TGTGCCAGCAGCTTCCGACAGGGCTCCTACAATGAGCAGTTCTTC. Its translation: CASSFRQGSYNEQFF.

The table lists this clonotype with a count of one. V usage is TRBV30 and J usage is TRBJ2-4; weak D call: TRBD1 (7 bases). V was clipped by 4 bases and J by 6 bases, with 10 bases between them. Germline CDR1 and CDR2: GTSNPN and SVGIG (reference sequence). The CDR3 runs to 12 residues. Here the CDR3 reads CAWTGGGNIQYF. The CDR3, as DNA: TGTGCCTGGACAGGGGGAGGAAACATTCAGTACTTC. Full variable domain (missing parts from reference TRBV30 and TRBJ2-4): SQTIHQWPATLVQPVGSPLSLECTVEGTSNPNLYWYRQAAGRGLQLLFYSVGIGQISSEVPQNLSASRPQDRQFILSSKKLLLSDSGFYLCAWTGGGNIQYFGAGTRLSVL.

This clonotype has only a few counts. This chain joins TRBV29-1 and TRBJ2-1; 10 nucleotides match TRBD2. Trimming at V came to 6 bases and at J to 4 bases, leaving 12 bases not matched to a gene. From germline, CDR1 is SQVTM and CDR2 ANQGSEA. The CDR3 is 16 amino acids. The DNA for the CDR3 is TGCAGCGTCAAGGTGCGGGGACTAGCGAGTTACAATGAGCAGTTCTTC. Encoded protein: CSVKVRGLASYNEQFF.

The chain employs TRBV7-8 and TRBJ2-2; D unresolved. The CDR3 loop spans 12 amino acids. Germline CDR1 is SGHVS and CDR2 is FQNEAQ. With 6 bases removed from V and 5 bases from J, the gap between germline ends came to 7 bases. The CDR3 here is CASRPRTGELFF. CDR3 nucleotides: TGTGCCAGCAGGCCGAGAACCGGGGAGCTGTTTTTT.

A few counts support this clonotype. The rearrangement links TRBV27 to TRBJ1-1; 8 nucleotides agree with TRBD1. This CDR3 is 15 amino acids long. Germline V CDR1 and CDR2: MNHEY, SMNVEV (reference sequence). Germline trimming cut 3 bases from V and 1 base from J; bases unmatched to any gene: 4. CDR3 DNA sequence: TGTGCCAGCAGTTTCTTGCAGGGGGCGAACACTGAAGCTTTCTTT. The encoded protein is CASSFLQGANTEAFF.

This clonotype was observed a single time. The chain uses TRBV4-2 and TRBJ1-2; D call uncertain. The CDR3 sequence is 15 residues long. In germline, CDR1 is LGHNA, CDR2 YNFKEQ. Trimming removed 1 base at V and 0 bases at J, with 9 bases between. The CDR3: CASSQAEGANYGYTF. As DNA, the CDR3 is TGTGCCAGCAGCCAAGCTGAGGGAGCTAACTATGGCTACACCTTC.

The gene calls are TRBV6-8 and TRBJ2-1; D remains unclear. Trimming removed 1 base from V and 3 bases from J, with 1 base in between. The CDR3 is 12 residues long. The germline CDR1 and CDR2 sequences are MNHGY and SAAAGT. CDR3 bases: TGTGCCAGCAGTTACTACTACAATGAGCAGTTCTTC. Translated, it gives CASSYYYNEQFF.

CDR3 DNA sequence: TGTGCCAGCAGCGAACCCAATCAGCCCCAGCATTTT. It translates to CASSEPNQPQHF. The genes are TRBV7-2 and TRBJ1-5; D is unclear. CDR1 SGHTA and CDR2 FQGNSA come from the germline V gene. Trimming removed 5 bases from V and 3 bases from J, with 5 bases in between. The CDR3 is 12 amino acids.

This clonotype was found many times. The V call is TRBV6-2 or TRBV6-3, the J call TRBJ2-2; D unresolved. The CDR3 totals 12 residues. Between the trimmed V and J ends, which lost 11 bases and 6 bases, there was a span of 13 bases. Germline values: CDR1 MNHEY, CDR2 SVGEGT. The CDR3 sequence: CAARDRAGELFF. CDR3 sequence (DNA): TGTGCCGCCCGCGATCGCGCCGGGGAGCTGTTTTTT.

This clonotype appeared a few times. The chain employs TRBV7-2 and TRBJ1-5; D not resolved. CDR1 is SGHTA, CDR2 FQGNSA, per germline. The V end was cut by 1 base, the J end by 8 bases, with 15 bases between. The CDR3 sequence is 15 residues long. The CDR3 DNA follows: TGTGCCAGCAGCTTAGGTCCCACAATGGCTGAGCCCCAGCATTTT. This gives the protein CASSLGPTMAEPQHF.